One and the same sample provided the 20 T cell receptor beta chains below, sequenced in a study of response to subunit inactivated influenza vaccine. Each CDR3 protein gets one entry after TCRdb re-called the RT-PCR reads with MiXCR. The sample records about 610,000 distinct CDR3 sequences, about 14% being singletons. The sequences come from PBMCs from blood, collected approximately 13 days after vaccination. These receptors all stem from a middle-aged man who received an inactivated influenza vaccine.

At least ten counts were recorded for this clonotype. The chain carries TRBV12-3 or TRBV12-4 and TRBJ2-7, with 7 nucleotides matching TRBD1. The V and J ends lost 5 bases and 4 bases, in that order; junction bases with no gene match: 2. CDR3 length equals 12 residues. The CDR3 is CASSIQGYEQYF. As DNA, the CDR3 is TGTGCCAGCAGTATACAGGGGTACGAGCAGTACTTC.

This clonotype was seen a handful of times. V and J are TRBV4-1 and TRBJ1-2; D is ambiguous. Trimming shortened V by 4 bases and J by 2 bases, and 11 bases separated the two germline ends. The CDR3 runs 14 residues. The V gene's germline CDR1 is MGHRA and CDR2 YSYEKL. The CDR3 nucleotides are TGCGCCAGCAGCCGAACGGTAACAAACTATGGCTACACCTTC. Residues: CASSRTVTNYGYTF.

The J gene is TRBJ1-2, the V gene TRBV25-1, with 8 bases matching TRBD1. This CDR3 is 15 amino acids long. CDR1 and CDR2 from the germline V gene are MGHDK and SYGVNS. J was trimmed by 7 bases and V by 1 base; bases with no gene match: 8. As DNA, the CDR3 is TGTGCCAGCAGTGAATTGGCAGGGGGCGCCGGTGGCTACACCTTC. Its protein is CASSELAGGAGGYTF.

This clonotype has at least ten counts. The V gene is TRBV14, the J gene TRBJ2-5; TRBD2 matches 11 bases. CDR1 is SGHDN and CDR2 is FVKESK in the germline V gene. The CDR3 is made up of 17 amino acids. With 1 base clipped from V and 5 bases from J, the junction kept 9 bases outside the gene matches. CDR3 in DNA: TGTGCCAGCAGCCAAGGAAGAACTAGCGGGAGTAGGGAGACCCAGTACTTC. Translating it yields CASSQGRTSGSRETQYF.

This clonotype showed up just a few times. The rearrangement links TRBV12-3 or TRBV12-4 to TRBJ2-7; D unresolved. The V end lost 0 bases, the J end lost 4 bases, and 7 bases lay between the germline ends. The CDR3 consists of 13 residues. The CDR3 sequence: CASSLAAKYEQYF. In nucleotides, the CDR3 is TGTGCCAGCAGTTTAGCAGCCAAGTACGAGCAGTACTTC.

This clonotype was observed many times. J is TRBJ1-5 and V is TRBV5-5; the D is unclear. Deletions cut 0 bases from V and 7 bases from J, with 5 bases between. The CDR3 sequence is 12 residues long. In germline, CDR1 is SGHKS, CDR2 YYEKEE (reference sequence). CDR3 bases: TGTGCCAGCAGCTTGGGGGAGCAGCCCCAGCATTTT. Its translation: CASSLGEQPQHF. The full variable domain, with the rest looked up from reference TRBV5-5 and TRBJ1-5, is DAGVTQSPTHLIKTRGQQVTLRCSPISGHKSVSWYQQVLGQGPQFIFQYYEKEERGRGNFPDRFSARQFPNYSSELNVNALLLGDSALYLCASSLGEQPQHFGDGTRLSIL.

This clonotype was seen a handful of times. The CDR3 sequence is CASSWTGTAKSGELFF. The CDR3 nucleotides are TGTGCCAGCAGCTGGACCGGGACAGCAAAATCCGGGGAGCTGTTTTTT. The V call is TRBV7-2, the J call TRBJ2-2; 7 positions agree with TRBD1. V shed 4 bases and J 6 bases; nucleotides not matched to a gene: 11. CDR1 and CDR2 from the germline V gene are SGHTA and FQGNSA. This CDR3 contains 16 residues.

CDR3: CASSLQDYNNEQFF. CDR3 in DNA: TGTGCCAGCAGCCTCCAAGACTACAACAATGAGCAGTTCTTC. This rearrangement joins TRBV7-8 to TRBJ2-1; D perhaps matches TRBD2 (5 bases). The ends were cut back, 5 bases at V and 5 bases at J, with 13 bases in the middle. Per germline, CDR1 SGHVS and CDR2 FQNEAQ. This CDR3 region has 14 residues.

This clonotype turned up a few times. The chain employs TRBV9 and TRBJ2-2; TRBD2 matches 7 bases. The CDR3 contains 16 residues. Germline values: CDR1 SGDLS, CDR2 YYNGEE. Trimming at V came to 0 bases and at J to 4 bases, leaving 6 bases not matched to a gene. CDR3 loop: CASSVEAGVGTGELFF. CDR3 nucleotides: TGTGCCAGCAGCGTAGAGGCGGGAGTGGGCACCGGGGAGCTGTTTTTT.

The rearrangement links TRBV5-5 to TRBJ1-5; D is undetermined. Between the trimmed V and J ends, which lost 0 bases and 4 bases, there was a span of 8 bases. The V gene's germline CDR1 is SGHKS and CDR2 YYEKEE (reference sequence). CDR3 length: 14 residues. The CDR3 DNA is TGTGCCAGCAGCTTGGCTATGGTGAATCAGCCCCAGCATTTT. Translated, it gives CASSLAMVNQPQHF.

This clonotype was seen more than once but under ten times. The chain is built from TRBV6-1 and TRBJ2-7; D remains ambiguous. V lost 2 bases to trimming and J lost 2 bases, with 19 bases between them. CDR3 length equals 17 residues. Germline CDR1 MNHNS, CDR2 SASEGT. CDR3: CASSERVAFSGTYEQYF. The CDR3 DNA is TGTGCCAGCAGTGAAAGGGTCGCATTCTCAGGCACCTACGAGCAGTACTTC.

This chain joins TRBV7-2 and TRBJ2-3; 10 positions match TRBD1. Germline CDR1 reads SGHTA; CDR2 reads FQGNSA. The CDR3 covers 16 residues. The junction had 4 bases not matched to a gene; V was cut back by 2 bases and J by 2 bases. The DNA of the CDR3 is TGTGCCAGCAGCTTACGACAGGGGGCTTACACAGATACGCAGTATTTT. Its translation is CASSLRQGAYTDTQYF.

This clonotype showed up many times. This rearrangement joins TRBV12-3 or TRBV12-4 to TRBJ2-7, with 12 bases aligning to TRBD2. The CDR3 is 16 amino acids. With 6 bases clipped from V and 1 base from J, the junction kept 7 bases outside the gene matches. The chain's CDR3 is CASSFMGTSGSYEQYF. CDR3 DNA sequence: TGTGCCAGCAGCTTCATGGGGACTAGCGGGTCCTACGAGCAGTACTTC.

This clonotype was seen a few times. The V and J genes are TRBV7-9 and TRBJ2-1; tentative D call: TRBD1 (6 bases). V lost 5 bases to trimming and J lost 5 bases, with 10 bases between them. In germline, CDR1 is SEHNR, CDR2 FQNEAQ (reference sequence). The length of the CDR3 is 13 residues. The CDR3 here is CASSPQGNNEQFF. CDR3 in DNA: TGTGCCAGCAGCCCACAGGGAAACAATGAGCAGTTCTTC.

This clonotype was counted ten times or more. This chain links TRBV28 with TRBJ2-7; 10 bases line up with TRBD1. The trim removed 5 bases at V and 4 bases at J, leaving 5 bases unmatched. The germline gives CDR1 MDHEN, CDR2 SYDVKM. The CDR3 consists of 14 residues. For the CDR3, the DNA is TGTGCCAGCAGTCCGCGGGGACAGGGGTACGAGCAGTACTTC. Its protein is CASSPRGQGYEQYF.

At least ten counts were recorded for this clonotype. This chain joins TRBV7-8 and TRBJ1-4; 10 bases match TRBD1. Germline CDR1 and CDR2: SGHVS and FQNEAQ. The CDR3 has 16 amino acids. V shed 5 bases, J shed 8 bases, and the junction held 11 bases outside the gene matches. CDR3 sequence (DNA): TGTGCCAGCAGCCCCCCCAACGACAGGGGGCTAGAAAAACTGTTTTTT. This codes for CASSPPNDRGLEKLFF.

This clonotype was recorded many times. This sequence joins TRBV9 and TRBJ1-1, with 8 nucleotides matching TRBD1. V trimming: 2 bases; J trimming: 1 base; junction bases outside the gene matches: 1. The CDR3 consists of 14 residues. Germline V gene data show CDR1 as SGDLS and CDR2 as YYNGEE. The CDR3 is CASSVGTGNTEAFF. The CDR3 nucleotides are TGTGCCAGCAGCGTGGGGACAGGGAACACTGAAGCTTTCTTT.

This clonotype was counted between two and nine times. The chain recombines TRBV20-1 with TRBJ2-5, with D perhaps matching TRBD2 (6 bases). CDR1 is DFQATT and CDR2 is SNEGSKA in the germline V gene (reference sequence). The CDR3 has 12 residues. V lost 2 bases and J 3 bases, leaving 7 bases between the germline ends. The CDR3 nucleotides are TGCAGTGCTAGACCGGGGGAAGAGACCCAGTACTTC. Translated: CSARPGEETQYF.

The table lists this clonotype with many counts. The chain has TRBV9 and TRBJ1-2, with no clear D. Trimming left V 3 bases short and J 4 bases short, with 19 bases between. There are 16 residues in the CDR3. CDR1 is SGDLS, CDR2 YYNGEE, per germline. The CDR3 DNA is TGTGCCAGCAGCGGGTTATCTCCAGCCTCGGGCTATGGCTACACCTTC. Translating it yields CASSGLSPASGYGYTF.

In this sample, this clonotype turned up a few times. The chain carries TRBV6-5 and TRBJ2-2; a weak D match, TRBD2 (6 bases). CDR3 length equals 19 residues. CDR1 is MNHEY, CDR2 SVGAGI, per germline. The ends were cut back, 0 bases at V and 4 bases at J, with 21 bases in the middle. The CDR3 DNA reads TGTGCCAGCAGTTACTCGTGGTCCAGCGGGCCCACGGGCACCGGGGAGCTGTTTTTT. It translates to CASSYSWSSGPTGTGELFF.